This T cell receptor (beta chain) was captured in a study of shared clonotypes between healthy human individuals. Germline V gene lookup returns CDR1 SGHRS and CDR2 YFSETQ. The V end lost 0 bases, the J end lost 4 bases, and 12 bases lay between the germline ends. The CDR3 is made up of 15 amino acids. This table comes from immunoSEQ multiplex PCR, and its TCRdb copy is limited to in-frame clones, with some not included. The profile shows just over 2,000,000 clones, over 85% of them singletons. Source material: naive CD4+ T cells sorted from blood. Subset noted: CD45RA+ positively selected. The chain has TRBV5-1 and TRBJ2-3; the D is unclear. The TCR sequence derives from a man aged 18 to 30 in good health. CDR3 in DNA: TGCGCCAGCAGCTTGGGGAACAGCAAAGCAGATACGCAGTATTTT. Its protein is CASSLGNSKADTQYF.